This entry describes one T cell receptor (beta chain). What it recognizes is unknown. The sample is drawn from a study of graft-versus-host responses after intestinal transplantation. The data were produced by immunoSEQ multiplex PCR, yet TCRdb's version contains in-frame clones alone and is incomplete. The sample shows approximately 39,000 clones, approximately 93% of them seen only once. Trimming took off 5 bases at V and 6 bases at J, with 13 bases between the two ends. This CDR3 spans 13 amino acids. Germline V lookup: CDR1 SEHNR, CDR2 FQNEAQ (reference sequence). Study results and limitations: There were GvH clones found in recipient marrow, and some of them appeared first in ileum or blood.

The chain joins TRBV7-9 to TRBJ1-2; D perhaps matches TRBD1 (5 bases). Sequenced here: unstimulated CD4+ T cells sorted from spleen or lymph node cells, sampled before transplant. The receptor's source is a human donor who was the organ donor for an intestinal transplant. CDR3 in amino acids: CASSSQGDNGYTF. The CDR3 region has the DNA TGTGCCAGCAGCAGCCAGGGAGACAATGGCTACACCTTC.